The T cell receptor (beta chain) under discussion was sequenced for a study of T cell changes during pregnancy in multiple sclerosis. The assay was immunoSEQ multiplex PCR, and TCRdb's table has in-frame clones only and misses some. Of approximately 43,000 clones in the sample, 80% to 85% were seen once. With regard to this clone: One end of the junction is discordant with germline, which a read error may explain.

Looked up from germline, CDR1 is SGHRS and CDR2 is YFSETQ. The CDR3 length is 13 residues. J is TRBJ1-1 and V is TRBV5-1; TRBD1 is a possible D gene (6 bases). The sample here was CD4+ T cells from peripheral blood mononuclear cells, taken before pregnancy. This receptor was obtained from a female donor with multiple sclerosis, enrolled in a pregnancy study. In DNA, the CDR3 is TGCGCCAGCACCTTGGGCAGGGGAAGGGAAGCTTTCTTT. Residues: CASTLGRGREAFF.